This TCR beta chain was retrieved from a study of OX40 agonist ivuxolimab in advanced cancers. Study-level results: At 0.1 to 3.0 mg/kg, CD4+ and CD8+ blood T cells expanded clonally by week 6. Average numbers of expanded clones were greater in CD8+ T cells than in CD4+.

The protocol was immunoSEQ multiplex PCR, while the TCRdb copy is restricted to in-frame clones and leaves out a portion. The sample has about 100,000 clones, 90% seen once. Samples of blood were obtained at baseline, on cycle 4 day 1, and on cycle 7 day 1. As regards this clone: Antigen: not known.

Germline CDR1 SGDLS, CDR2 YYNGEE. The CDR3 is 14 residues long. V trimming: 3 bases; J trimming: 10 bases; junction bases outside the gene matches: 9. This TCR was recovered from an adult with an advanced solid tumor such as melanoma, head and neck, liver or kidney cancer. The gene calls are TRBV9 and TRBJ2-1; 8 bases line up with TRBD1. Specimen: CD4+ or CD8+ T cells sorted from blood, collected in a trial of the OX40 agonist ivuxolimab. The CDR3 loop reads CASSAKIGQGEQFF. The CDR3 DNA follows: TGTGCCAGCAGCGCTAAAATAGGACAGGGAGAGCAGTTCTTC.